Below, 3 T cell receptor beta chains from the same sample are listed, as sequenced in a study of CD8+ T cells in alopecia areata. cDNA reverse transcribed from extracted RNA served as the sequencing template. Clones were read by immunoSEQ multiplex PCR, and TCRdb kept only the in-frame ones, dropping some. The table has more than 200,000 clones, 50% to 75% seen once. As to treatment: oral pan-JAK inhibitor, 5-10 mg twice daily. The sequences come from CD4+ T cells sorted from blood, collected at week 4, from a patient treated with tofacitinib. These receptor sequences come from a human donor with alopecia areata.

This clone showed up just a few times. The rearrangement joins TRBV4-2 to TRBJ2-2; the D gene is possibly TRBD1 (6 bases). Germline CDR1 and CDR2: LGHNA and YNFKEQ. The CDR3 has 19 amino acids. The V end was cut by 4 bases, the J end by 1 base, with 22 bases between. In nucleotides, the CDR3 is TGTGCCAGCAGCCCATGGGGGCAGGGGACCTCTTTGAACACCGGGGAGCTGTTTTTT. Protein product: CASSPWGQGTSLNTGELFF.

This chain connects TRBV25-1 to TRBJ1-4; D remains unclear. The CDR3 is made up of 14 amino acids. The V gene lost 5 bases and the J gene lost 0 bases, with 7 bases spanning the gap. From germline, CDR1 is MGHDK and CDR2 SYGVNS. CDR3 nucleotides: TGTGCCAGCAGTATCACTGCAACTAATGAAAAACTGTTTTTT. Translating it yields CASSITATNEKLFF.

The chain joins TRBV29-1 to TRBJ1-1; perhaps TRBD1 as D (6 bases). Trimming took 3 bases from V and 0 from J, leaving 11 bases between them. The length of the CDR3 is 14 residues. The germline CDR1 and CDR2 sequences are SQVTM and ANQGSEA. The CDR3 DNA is TGCAGCGTTGATGAGGGGGGCATGAACACTGAAGCTTTCTTT. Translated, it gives CSVDEGGMNTEAFF.